This T cell receptor beta chain stems from a study of a mutant IDH1 vaccine in newly diagnosed glioma. As to this clone: An end of the junction does not agree with germline; a read error may underlie this.

The CDR3 extends over 17 amino acids. Germline V CDR1 and CDR2: SGHAT, FQNNGV. Assay: immunoSEQ multiplex PCR; the TCRdb copy retains only in-frame clones and omits some. Of about 66,000 clones in the sample, 65% to 90% were seen once. As to time point: baseline, week 1 (first vaccination visit). As to treatment: pre-vaccination baseline after standard-of-care therapy. The sequenced sample was PBMCs, obtained from a glioma patient treated with radiotherapy, temozolomide or both. This clonotype was obtained from a man aged 30 to 45 with glioma. The chain uses TRBV11-2 and TRBJ2-2, with TRBD2 matching over 8 bases. CDR3 DNA: TGTGCCAGCAGCCAACAAGGCGGGGGGCCGAAAACCGGGGAGCTGTTTTTT. It is translated as CASSQQGGGPKTGELFF.